This T cell receptor beta chain was profiled in a study of tumor and adjacent non-tumor tissue in lung cancer. Study-wide background: Patients comprised 12 adenocarcinoma, 2 squamous cell carcinoma and 1 small cell lung cancer. Samples averaged approximately 3.9 million productive TCRbeta reads each. The study's findings and limits: Normal lung showed higher cumulative top 100 clone frequency than tumor.

V shed 10 bases and J 8 bases; nucleotides not matched to a gene: 13. This CDR3 spans 15 amino acids. About this clonotype itself: What it recognizes is unknown.

Three rounds of nested PCR, following a modified ARM-PCR protocol, produced the TCRbeta library. TCRdb re-analysed the multiplex PCR reads in MiXCR, keeping a single row per CDR3 protein. The data hold around 79,000 distinct CDR3 sequences, with about two thirds observed a single time. This sample's RNA came from whole unsorted tissue. Sequenced material: lung tumor tissue. V and J are TRBV12-3 or TRBV12-4 and TRBJ2-1; TRBD1 agrees at 11 bases. This clonotype was obtained from a woman between 35 and 50 years old with non-small cell lung cancer. CDR3 in amino acids: CANSPGQGGMDEQFF. Here the CDR3 DNA reads TGTGCCAACAGCCCGGGACAGGGGGGAATGGATGAGCAGTTCTTC.